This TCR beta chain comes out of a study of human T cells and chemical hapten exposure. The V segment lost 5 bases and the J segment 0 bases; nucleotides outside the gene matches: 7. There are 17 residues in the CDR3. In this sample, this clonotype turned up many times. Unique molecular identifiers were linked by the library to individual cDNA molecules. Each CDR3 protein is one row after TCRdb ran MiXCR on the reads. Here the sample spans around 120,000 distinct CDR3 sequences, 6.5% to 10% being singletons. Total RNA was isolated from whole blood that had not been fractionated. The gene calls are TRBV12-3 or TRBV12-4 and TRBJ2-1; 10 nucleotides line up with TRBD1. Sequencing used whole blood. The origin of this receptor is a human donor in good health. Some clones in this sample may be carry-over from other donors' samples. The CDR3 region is CASSPRGQGSSYNEQFF. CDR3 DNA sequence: TGTGCCAGCAGTCCACGGGGACAGGGGAGCTCCTACAATGAGCAGTTCTTC.